A selection of T cell receptor beta chains follows, all from one sample in a study of T cell responses to AZD1222 COVID-19 vaccine. The data were produced by immunoSEQ multiplex PCR, yet TCRdb's version contains in-frame clones alone and is incomplete. The sample has about 130,000 clones, roughly 89% seen once; the top ten hold around 1.1%. Here the sequenced sample was peripheral blood, taken 28 days after the second AZD1222 dose. The receptors were gathered from an adult who received the AZD1222 COVID-19 vaccine. Both conserved end residues are part of each CDR3. A D gene is named only where the DNA matches it firmly. A clone size is listed for some rows: how often the clone was seen (once, few, many), or a class if it is expanded.

J gene: TRBJ1-1
V gene: TRBV13
D gene: NA
clone size: NA
CDR3 protein: CASSLGGANTEAFF
CDR3 DNA: TGTGCCAGCAGCCTCGGGGGAGCGAACACTGAAGCTTTCTTT

J gene: TRBJ2-7
V gene: TRBV6-5
D gene: NA
clone size: NA
CDR3 protein: CASSRQASYEQYF
CDR3 DNA: TGTGCCAGCAGTCGACAGGCGTCCTACGAGCAGTACTTC

J gene: TRBJ1-1
V gene: TRBV30
D gene: NA
clone size: NA
CDR3 protein: CAWSPPRENTEAFF
CDR3 DNA: TGTGCCTGGAGCCCACCACGGGAGAACACTGAAGCTTTCTTT

J gene: TRBJ2-7
V gene: TRBV30
D gene: TRBD2
clone size: NA
CDR3 protein: CAWSVGLAGVRQYF
CDR3 DNA: TGTGCCTGGAGTGTAGGTCTAGCGGGAGTTCGGCAGTACTTC

J gene: TRBJ2-2
V gene: TRBV6-2/TRBV6-3
D gene: TRBD2
clone size: NA
CDR3 protein: CASSYRGTSGRNTGELFF
CDR3 DNA: TGTGCCAGCAGTTACCGTGGGACTAGCGGGAGGAACACCGGGGAGCTGTTTTTT

J gene: TRBJ2-3
V gene: TRBV3-1/TRBV3-2
D gene: NA
clone size: NA
CDR3 protein: CASSQDPGDTQYF
CDR3 DNA: TGTGCCAGCAGCCAAGATCCGGGAGATACGCAGTATTTT

J gene: TRBJ1-1
V gene: TRBV5-1
D gene: NA
clone size: NA
CDR3 protein: CASSSRQFMNTEAFF
CDR3 DNA: TGCGCCAGCAGCTCTAGACAGTTCATGAACACTGAAGCTTTCTTT

J gene: TRBJ1-5
V gene: TRBV6-5
D gene: NA
clone size: NA
CDR3 protein: CASRQLTGGDQPQHF
CDR3 DNA: TGTGCCAGCAGGCAGCTGACAGGCGGTGATCAGCCCCAGCATTTT

J gene: TRBJ1-3
V gene: TRBV19
D gene: NA
clone size: few
CDR3 protein: CASSRGGAGNTIYF
CDR3 DNA: TGTGCCAGTAGTCGTGGAGGGGCTGGAAACACCATATATTTT

J gene: TRBJ2-1
V gene: TRBV3-1/TRBV3-2
D gene: NA
clone size: NA
CDR3 protein: CASSQDVGAYNEQFF
CDR3 DNA: TGTGCCAGCAGCCAAGATGTCGGTGCCTACAATGAGCAGTTCTTC

J gene: TRBJ2-1
V gene: TRBV4-3
D gene: NA
clone size: NA
CDR3 protein: CASSQALGEQFF
CDR3 DNA: TGCGCCAGCAGCCAAGCTCTGGGTGAGCAGTTCTTC

J gene: TRBJ2-7
V gene: TRBV6-2/TRBV6-3
D gene: TRBD1
clone size: NA
CDR3 protein: CASSYSDRGPIDEQYF
CDR3 DNA: TGTGCCAGCAGTTACTCGGACAGGGGGCCTATCGACGAGCAGTACTTC

J gene: TRBJ2-7
V gene: TRBV5-4
D gene: NA
clone size: NA
CDR3 protein: CASSHGHSYEQYF
CDR3 DNA: TGTGCCAGCAGCCATGGACACTCCTACGAGCAGTACTTC

J gene: TRBJ1-1
V gene: TRBV7-7
D gene: NA
clone size: NA
CDR3 protein: CASSLSQNTEAFF
CDR3 DNA: TGTGCCAGCAGCTTATCACAGAACACTGAAGCTTTCTTT

J gene: TRBJ2-3
V gene: TRBV11-2
D gene: NA
clone size: NA
CDR3 protein: CASSLVVGGTDTQYF
CDR3 DNA: TGTGCCAGCAGCTTAGTGGTCGGGGGCACAGATACGCAGTATTTT

J gene: TRBJ1-4
V gene: TRBV23-1
D gene: NA
clone size: NA
CDR3 protein: CASSTSPRARTNEKLFF
CDR3 DNA: TGCGCCAGCAGTACATCCCCCCGAGCGAGAACTAATGAAAAACTGTTTTTT

J gene: TRBJ2-1
V gene: TRBV10-3
D gene: TRBD2
clone size: NA
CDR3 protein: CAISDPGKGLAYNEQFF
CDR3 DNA: TGTGCCATCAGTGATCCCGGTAAAGGACTAGCCTACAATGAGCAGTTCTTC

J gene: TRBJ1-2
V gene: TRBV27
D gene: TRBD1
clone size: large
CDR3 protein: CASSSGQGRSNYGYTF
CDR3 DNA: TGTGCCAGCAGTTCGGGACAGGGCCGTTCTAACTATGGCTACACCTTC

J gene: TRBJ2-1
V gene: TRBV30
D gene: NA
clone size: NA
CDR3 protein: CAWELLVGLYNEQFF
CDR3 DNA: TGTGCCTGGGAGTTGCTTGTCGGGCTGTACAATGAGCAGTTCTTC

J gene: TRBJ2-7
V gene: TRBV3-1/TRBV3-2
D gene: NA
clone size: NA
CDR3 protein: CASSPRLGPRYEQYF
CDR3 DNA: TGTGCCAGCAGCCCCAGACTTGGGCCCCGCTACGAGCAGTACTTC

J gene: TRBJ2-5
V gene: TRBV6-5
D gene: NA
clone size: NA
CDR3 protein: CASSYDKRTETQYF
CDR3 DNA: TGTGCCAGCAGTTACGATAAGAGGACGGAGACCCAGTACTTC

J gene: TRBJ2-3
V gene: TRBV5-1
D gene: NA
clone size: once
CDR3 protein: CASSLAISGSTDTQYF
CDR3 DNA: TGCGCCAGCAGCTTGGCCATTAGCGGAAGCACAGATACGCAGTATTTT

J gene: TRBJ1-5
V gene: TRBV30
D gene: NA
clone size: NA
CDR3 protein: CAWSKAGDQPQHF
CDR3 DNA: TGTGCCTGGAGCAAAGCAGGGGATCAGCCCCAGCATTTT

J gene: TRBJ1-5
V gene: TRBV24-1
D gene: TRBD1
clone size: NA
CDR3 protein: CATSDSTGGSNQPQHF
CDR3 DNA: TGTGCCACCAGTGACTCGACAGGGGGTAGCAATCAGCCCCAGCATTTT

J gene: TRBJ2-5
V gene: TRBV5-1
D gene: NA
clone size: NA
CDR3 protein: CASRRDINSLGETQYF
CDR3 DNA: TGCGCCAGCAGACGGGATATCAATTCGTTAGGAGAGACCCAGTACTTC

J gene: TRBJ2-3
V gene: TRBV11-2
D gene: NA
clone size: few
CDR3 protein: CASSNRGLSTDTQYF
CDR3 DNA: TGTGCCAGCAGCAACCGGGGGTTGAGCACAGATACGCAGTATTTT

J gene: TRBJ2-1
V gene: TRBV5-1
D gene: NA
clone size: NA
CDR3 protein: CASSLGGGVNEQFF
CDR3 DNA: TGCGCCAGCAGCTTGGGTGGAGGGGTCAATGAGCAGTTCTTC

J gene: TRBJ1-4
V gene: TRBV6-1
D gene: NA
clone size: few
CDR3 protein: CASSEFYDEKLFF
CDR3 DNA: TGTGCCAGCAGTGAATTCTACGATGAAAAACTGTTTTTT

J gene: TRBJ2-4
V gene: TRBV7-3
D gene: NA
clone size: NA
CDR3 protein: CASSDPVTGKNIQYF
CDR3 DNA: TGTGCCAGCAGCGACCCGGTCACCGGCAAAAACATTCAGTACTTC

J gene: TRBJ1-5
V gene: TRBV3-1/TRBV3-2
D gene: NA
clone size: NA
CDR3 protein: CASSQAIGYQPQHF
CDR3 DNA: TGTGCCAGCAGCCAAGCGATAGGGTATCAGCCCCAGCATTTT

J gene: TRBJ2-5
V gene: TRBV5-1
D gene: NA
clone size: few
CDR3 protein: CASSLEGTMQETQYF
CDR3 DNA: TGCGCCAGCAGCTTGGAGGGTACGATGCAAGAGACCCAGTACTTC

J gene: TRBJ2-2
V gene: TRBV24-1
D gene: TRBD2
clone size: NA
CDR3 protein: CATRTSGANTGELFF
CDR3 DNA: TGTGCCACCAGGACTAGCGGCGCGAACACCGGGGAGCTGTTTTTT

J gene: TRBJ2-1
V gene: TRBV24-1
D gene: TRBD2
clone size: NA
CDR3 protein: CATSDLRGGASNEQFF
CDR3 DNA: TGTGCCACCAGTGATTTGAGGGGAGGGGCGAGTAATGAGCAGTTCTTC

J gene: TRBJ2-5
V gene: TRBV28
D gene: NA
clone size: NA
CDR3 protein: CASSSASPTQETQYF
CDR3 DNA: TGTGCCAGCAGTTCGGCTAGCCCCACCCAAGAGACCCAGTACTTC

J gene: TRBJ2-7
V gene: TRBV10-3
D gene: TRBD1
clone size: once
CDR3 protein: CAISERTGYEQYF
CDR3 DNA: TGTGCCATCAGTGAGCGGACAGGTTACGAGCAGTACTTC

J gene: TRBJ1-3
V gene: TRBV12-3/TRBV12-4
D gene: NA
clone size: once
CDR3 protein: CASSLRGRNTIYF
CDR3 DNA: TGTGCCAGCAGTCTTAGGGGGAGAAACACCATATATTTT

J gene: TRBJ2-3
V gene: TRBV5-4
D gene: NA
clone size: NA
CDR3 protein: CASSSGPTSTDTQYF
CDR3 DNA: TGTGCCAGCAGCTCCGGGCCGACAAGCACAGATACGCAGTATTTT

J gene: TRBJ1-5
V gene: TRBV11-2
D gene: NA
clone size: NA
CDR3 protein: CASSLVGGNQPQHF
CDR3 DNA: TGTGCCAGCAGCTTAGTCGGGGGCAATCAGCCCCAGCATTTT

J gene: TRBJ1-1
V gene: TRBV12-3/TRBV12-4
D gene: NA
clone size: few
CDR3 protein: CASSFTTNTEAFF
CDR3 DNA: TGTGCCAGCAGCTTTACAACGAACACTGAAGCTTTCTTT

J gene: TRBJ2-6
V gene: TRBV6-2/TRBV6-3
D gene: TRBD1
clone size: NA
CDR3 protein: CASSYVRPGGAGANVLTF
CDR3 DNA: TGTGCCAGCAGTTATGTCCGGCCAGGGGGCGCTGGGGCCAACGTCCTGACTTTC

J gene: TRBJ2-7
V gene: TRBV3-1/TRBV3-2
D gene: NA
clone size: NA
CDR3 protein: CASSGRGGGTHEQYF
CDR3 DNA: TGTGCCAGCAGCGGACGAGGTGGGGGAACCCACGAGCAGTACTTC

J gene: TRBJ1-2
V gene: TRBV2
D gene: NA
clone size: NA
CDR3 protein: CASSESGTISSGYTF
CDR3 DNA: TGTGCCAGCAGTGAATCCGGGACAATCAGCTCCGGCTACACCTTC

J gene: TRBJ2-2
V gene: TRBV5-1
D gene: NA
clone size: NA
CDR3 protein: CASSLATIDIDTGELFF
CDR3 DNA: TGCGCCAGCAGCTTGGCCACTATTGACATCGACACCGGGGAGCTGTTTTTT

J gene: TRBJ2-3
V gene: TRBV27
D gene: NA
clone size: NA
CDR3 protein: CASNLHSRTDTQYF
CDR3 DNA: TGTGCCAGCAATCTTCACAGTCGCACAGATACGCAGTATTTT

J gene: TRBJ2-3
V gene: TRBV13
D gene: TRBD1
clone size: NA
CDR3 protein: CASSPTPGQGYTDTQYF
CDR3 DNA: TGTGCCAGCAGCCCGACTCCGGGACAGGGATACACAGATACGCAGTATTTT

J gene: TRBJ2-1
V gene: TRBV12-5
D gene: TRBD2
clone size: NA
CDR3 protein: CASGLSAGGPSDEQFF
CDR3 DNA: TGTGCTAGTGGTTTATCAGCGGGGGGGCCTTCGGATGAGCAGTTCTTC

J gene: TRBJ2-3
V gene: TRBV18
D gene: TRBD2
clone size: NA
CDR3 protein: CASSTRTSGSTDTQYF
CDR3 DNA: TGTGCCAGCTCAACGAGGACTAGCGGGAGTACAGATACGCAGTATTTT

J gene: TRBJ1-5
V gene: TRBV30
D gene: NA
clone size: once
CDR3 protein: CAWSVLGGHAQHF
CDR3 DNA: TGTGCCTGGAGTGTTCTCGGGGGCCACGCCCAGCATTTT

J gene: TRBJ1-4
V gene: TRBV6-5
D gene: NA
clone size: NA
CDR3 protein: CASSYSGGVGEKLFF
CDR3 DNA: TGTGCCAGCAGTTACTCCGGGGGCGTGGGGGAAAAACTGTTTTTT

J gene: TRBJ1-5
V gene: TRBV6-5
D gene: TRBD1
clone size: NA
CDR3 protein: CASSYVGQGFQPQHF
CDR3 DNA: TGTGCCAGCAGTTACGTCGGACAGGGCTTTCAGCCCCAGCATTTT

J gene: TRBJ2-1
V gene: TRBV7-2
D gene: NA
clone size: NA
CDR3 protein: CASSLEGSYEQFF
CDR3 DNA: TGTGCCAGCAGCTTGGAAGGTTCCTATGAGCAGTTCTTC

J gene: TRBJ1-2
V gene: TRBV6-2/TRBV6-3
D gene: NA
clone size: NA
CDR3 protein: CASSPQRRGYTF
CDR3 DNA: TGTGCCAGCAGTCCCCAAAGGAGGGGCTACACCTTC

J gene: TRBJ2-1
V gene: TRBV29-1
D gene: NA
clone size: NA
CDR3 protein: CSHTGRSTNEQFF
CDR3 DNA: TGCAGCCACACCGGCCGAAGTACCAATGAGCAGTTCTTC

J gene: TRBJ2-1
V gene: TRBV19
D gene: NA
clone size: NA
CDR3 protein: CASSKVGGAYNEQFF
CDR3 DNA: TGTGCCAGTAGTAAGGTGGGAGGCGCCTACAATGAGCAGTTCTTC